These 19 T cell receptor beta chains came from one sample sequenced in a study of early T cells in non-severe SARS-CoV-2 infection. MiXCR, applied by TCRdb to the 5' RACE reads, yields one record per CDR3 protein. The data show about 68,000 distinct CDR3 sequences, approximately 11% seen once. What was sequenced was whole blood. These receptors originate from an adult who was a healthcare worker with PCR-confirmed SARS-CoV-2 infection or an uninfected control (not recorded which).

The chain recombines TRBV6-5 with TRBJ2-1; D is possibly TRBD2 (6 bases). There are 14 residues in the CDR3. The V and J ends lost 3 bases and 10 bases respectively, with 16 bases between them. In germline, CDR1 is MNHEY, CDR2 SVGAGI. The CDR3: CASSYEAGNQEQFF. CDR3 bases: TGTGCCAGCAGTTATGAGGCGGGGAACCAGGAGCAGTTCTTC.

The sample holds many counts of this clonotype. The chain is built from TRBV27 and TRBJ2-7; 8 bases fit TRBD1. Germline values: CDR1 MNHEY, CDR2 SMNVEV (reference sequence). The CDR3 runs 13 residues. V was clipped by 8 bases and J by 6 bases; unmatched bases: 9. DNA of the CDR3: TGTGCCAGCCGCGGCAGGGGGCGCTCCGAGCAGTACTTC. Protein: CASRGRGRSEQYF.

The V and J genes are TRBV5-1 and TRBJ1-4, with D possibly TRBD1 on 5 matching bases. This CDR3 contains 15 residues. Germline CDR1 SGHRS, CDR2 YFSETQ. Trimming shortened V by 1 base and J by 4 bases, and 11 bases separated the two germline ends. CDR3 region: CASSLKPGGNEKLFF. For the CDR3, the DNA is TGCGCCAGCAGCTTGAAACCGGGGGGTAATGAAAAACTGTTTTTT.

The table lists this clonotype with many counts. The gene calls are TRBV7-9 and TRBJ2-1; perhaps TRBD2 as D (5 bases). From germline, CDR1 is SEHNR and CDR2 FQNEAQ (reference sequence). Trimming removed 9 bases at V and 3 bases at J, with 9 bases between. The length of the CDR3 is 12 residues. CDR3 protein: CASREGYNEQFF. Written as DNA, the CDR3 is TGTGCCAGTAGAGAGGGCTACAATGAGCAGTTCTTC.

This clonotype has just a few counts. For the CDR3, the DNA is TGTGCCAGCAGCTTAGGCGGGGGCCTTGCCTACAATGAGCAGTTCTTC. It encodes CASSLGGGLAYNEQFF. V and J are TRBV7-9 and TRBJ2-1; tentatively, D is TRBD2 (7 bases). The CDR3 extends over 16 amino acids. Germline CDR1 reads SEHNR; CDR2 reads FQNEAQ (reference sequence). V was cut by 1 base and J by 2 bases, with 12 bases left in between.

This clonotype showed up many times. This chain links TRBV20-1 with TRBJ2-7; no clear D gene. CDR3 length: 12 residues. V shed 8 bases and J shed 2 bases, with 13 bases lying between them. Germline V gene lookup returns CDR1 DFQATT and CDR2 SNEGSKA (reference sequence). The CDR3 DNA reads as TGCAGTCCTACTGTAGGCACCTACGAGCAGTACTTC. Residues: CSPTVGTYEQYF.

On this clonotype itself: This could be a read error, since a much larger clone is one nucleotide away. This rearrangement joins TRBV28 to TRBJ1-2; the match to TRBD1 covers 9 bases. The CDR3 loop spans 16 amino acids. With V trimmed by 6 bases and J by 3 bases, 11 bases remained unmatched. Germline V lookup: CDR1 MDHEN, CDR2 SYDVKM. The chain's CDR3 is CASSPGQGSVHYGYTF. CDR3 coding DNA: TGTGCCAGCAGCCCGGGACAGGGATCCGTGCACTATGGCTACACCTTC.

This clonotype was seen only a few times. This sequence joins TRBV18 and TRBJ2-7, with D hard to call. The CDR3 is 12 residues long. Trimming cost V 5 bases and J 3 bases, with 8 bases left between them. Germline V CDR1 and CDR2: KGHSH, LQKENI. The CDR3 here is CASSRTDYEQYF. The CDR3 DNA reads as TGTGCCAGCTCAAGAACCGACTACGAGCAGTACTTC.

V is TRBV11-2 and J is TRBJ2-7; a weak D match, TRBD2 (5 bases). Germline lookup yields CDR1 SGHAT and CDR2 FQNNGV. CDR3 length: 14 amino acids. V was shortened by 5 bases and J by 3 bases, with 14 bases between the two germline ends. In nucleotides, the CDR3 is TGTGCCAGCAGCCCTGGACTGATGTTCTACGAGCAGTACTTC. Amino acid sequence: CASSPGLMFYEQYF.

This clonotype was seen only a few times. The CDR3 sequence: CASSLSRSEQYF. CDR3 DNA sequence: TGTGCCAGCAGCTTATCGAGGTCCGAGCAGTACTTC. The chain employs TRBV7-2 and TRBJ2-7; D gene unclear. CDR3 length equals 12 residues. Trimming removed 2 bases from V and 6 bases from J, with 8 bases in between. Germline V gives CDR1 SGHTA, CDR2 FQGNSA.

The rearrangement links TRBV29-1 to TRBJ2-7; D not certain. This CDR3 is 12 amino acids long. V gave up 4 bases and J gave up 5 bases, with 12 bases separating them. The germline V gene encodes CDR1 SQVTM and CDR2 ANQGSEA. In DNA form, the CDR3 reads TGCAGCGTTGGGGCGAGTGTGCACGAGCAGTACTTC. Translated, it gives CSVGASVHEQYF.

This clonotype was observed a handful of times. V is TRBV5-1 and J is TRBJ2-2, with D perhaps matching TRBD2 (6 bases). Germline-derived CDR1 and CDR2 are SGHRS and YFSETQ. The CDR3 length is 16 residues. V was pared by 0 bases and J by 0 bases, with 9 bases between. The CDR3 DNA follows: TGCGCCAGCAGCTTGGCTGGGACTCCGAACACCGGGGAGCTGTTTTTT. Encoded protein: CASSLAGTPNTGELFF.

This clonotype has more than one count but fewer than ten. The V gene is TRBV7-2, the J gene TRBJ2-7; no clear D. CDR1 and CDR2 (germline): SGHTA, FQGNSA. The CDR3 runs to 14 residues. The ends were cut back, 0 bases at V and 0 bases at J, with 6 bases in the middle. The CDR3: CASSLASSSYEQYF. CDR3 coding DNA: TGTGCCAGCAGCTTAGCGTCAAGCTCCTACGAGCAGTACTTC.

The J gene is TRBJ2-3, the V gene TRBV25-1; D is unresolved. CDR1 and CDR2 from the germline V gene are MGHDK and SYGVNS. Trimming took off 1 base at V and 4 bases at J, with 3 bases between the two ends. CDR3 size: 12 residues. The CDR3 DNA is TGTGCCAGCAGTGAATCCTCAGATACGCAGTATTTT. Protein sequence: CASSESSDTQYF.

The rearrangement joins TRBV12-3 or TRBV12-4 to TRBJ2-7, with D perhaps TRBD1 or TRBD2 (6 bases each). The CDR3 is made up of 12 amino acids. The V end was cut by 3 bases, the J end by 6 bases, with 9 bases between. CDR3 region: CASSFGGLEQYF. CDR3 coding DNA: TGTGCCAGCAGTTTTGGGGGGCTCGAGCAGTACTTC.

This clonotype was counted between two and nine times. This chain links TRBV5-6 with TRBJ2-7, with a weak D call TRBD2 (6 bases). The length of the CDR3 is 11 residues. CDR1 SGHDT and CDR2 YYEEEE come from the germline V gene. V was trimmed by 4 bases and J by 10 bases, leaving 12 bases between them. The chain's CDR3 is CASSLGLTQYF. The CDR3 coding sequence is TGTGCCAGCAGCCTAGGACTAACCCAGTACTTC.

In its sample, this clonotype was seen a few times. This rearrangement joins TRBV12-3 or TRBV12-4 to TRBJ2-2; D may be TRBD1 or TRBD2 (5 bases each). There are 13 residues in the CDR3. The germline V and J ends were trimmed by 11 bases and 2 bases, with 12 bases remaining between them. The CDR3, as DNA: TGTGCCGGCCGGGACGGAAACACCGGGGAGCTGTTTTTT. This encodes CAGRDGNTGELFF.

This clonotype appeared a few times. V is TRBV20-1 and J is TRBJ2-7; tentative D call: TRBD2 (5 bases). CDR3 length: 14 residues. CDR1 is DFQATT and CDR2 is SNEGSKA in the germline V gene (reference sequence). The V end was cut by 2 bases, the J end by 6 bases, with 17 bases between. CDR3 in DNA: TGCAGTGCTAGAAGGACGGACTCCGGTCGCGAGCAGTACTTC. It codes for CSARRTDSGREQYF.

The V call is TRBV9, the J call TRBJ2-1, with a weak D call TRBD1 (5 bases). The CDR3 is 14 residues long. The germline V and J ends were trimmed by 0 bases and 9 bases, with 13 bases remaining between them. The germline V gene has CDR1 SGDLS and CDR2 YYNGEE. The CDR3 loop reads CASSVEGIGGEQFF. The CDR3 DNA is TGTGCCAGCAGCGTAGAGGGGATAGGCGGTGAGCAGTTCTTC.